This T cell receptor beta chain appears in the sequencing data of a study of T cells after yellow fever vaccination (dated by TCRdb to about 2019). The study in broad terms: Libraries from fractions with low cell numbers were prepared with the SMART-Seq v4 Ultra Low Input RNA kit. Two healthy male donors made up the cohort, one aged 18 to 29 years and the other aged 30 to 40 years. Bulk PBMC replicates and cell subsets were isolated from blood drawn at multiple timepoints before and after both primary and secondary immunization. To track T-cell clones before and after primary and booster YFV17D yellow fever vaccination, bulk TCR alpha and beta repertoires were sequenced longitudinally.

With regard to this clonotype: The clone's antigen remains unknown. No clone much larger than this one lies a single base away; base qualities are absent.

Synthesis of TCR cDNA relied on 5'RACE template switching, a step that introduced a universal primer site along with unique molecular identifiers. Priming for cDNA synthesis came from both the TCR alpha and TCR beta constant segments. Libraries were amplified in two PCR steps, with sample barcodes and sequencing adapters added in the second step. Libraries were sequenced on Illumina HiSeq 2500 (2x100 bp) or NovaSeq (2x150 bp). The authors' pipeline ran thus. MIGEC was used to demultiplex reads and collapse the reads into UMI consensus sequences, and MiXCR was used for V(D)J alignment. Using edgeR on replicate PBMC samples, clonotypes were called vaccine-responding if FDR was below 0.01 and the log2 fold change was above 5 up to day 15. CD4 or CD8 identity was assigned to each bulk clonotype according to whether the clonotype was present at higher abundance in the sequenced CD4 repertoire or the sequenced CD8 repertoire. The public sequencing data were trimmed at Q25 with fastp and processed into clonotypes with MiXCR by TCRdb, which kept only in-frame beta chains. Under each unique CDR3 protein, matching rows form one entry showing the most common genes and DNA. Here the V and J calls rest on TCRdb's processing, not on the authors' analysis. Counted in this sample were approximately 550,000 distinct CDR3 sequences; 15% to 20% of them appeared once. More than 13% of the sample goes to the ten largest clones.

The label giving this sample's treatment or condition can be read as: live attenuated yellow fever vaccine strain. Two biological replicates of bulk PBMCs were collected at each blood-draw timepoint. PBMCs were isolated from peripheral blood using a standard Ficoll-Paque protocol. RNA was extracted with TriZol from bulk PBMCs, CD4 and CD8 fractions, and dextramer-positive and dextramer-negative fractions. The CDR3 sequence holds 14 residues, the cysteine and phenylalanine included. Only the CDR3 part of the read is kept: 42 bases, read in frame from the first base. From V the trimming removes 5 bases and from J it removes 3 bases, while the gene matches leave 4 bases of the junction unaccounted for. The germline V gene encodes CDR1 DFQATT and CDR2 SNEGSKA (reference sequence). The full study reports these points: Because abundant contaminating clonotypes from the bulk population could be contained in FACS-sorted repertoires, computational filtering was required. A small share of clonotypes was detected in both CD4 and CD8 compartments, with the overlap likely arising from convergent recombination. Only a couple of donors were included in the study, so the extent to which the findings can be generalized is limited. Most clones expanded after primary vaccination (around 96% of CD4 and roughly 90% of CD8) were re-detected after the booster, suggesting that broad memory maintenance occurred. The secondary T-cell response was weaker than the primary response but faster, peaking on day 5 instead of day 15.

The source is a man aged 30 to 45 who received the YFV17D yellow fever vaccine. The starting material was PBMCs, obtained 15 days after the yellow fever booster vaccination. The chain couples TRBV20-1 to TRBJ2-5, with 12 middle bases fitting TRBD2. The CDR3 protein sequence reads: CSAQRLAGEETQYF. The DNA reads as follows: TGCAGTGCTCAGCGACTAGCGGGAGAAGAGACCCAGTACTTC.